This TCR beta chain was documented in a study of cytomegalovirus exposure and HLA in healthy donors. For the study at large: Of 350 to 400 genotyped donors, roughly 80% grouped in the Caucasian-associated ancestry cluster.

The CDR3 loop spans 11 amino acids. The PCR contained 60 Vbeta and 13 Jbeta primers. Data came from immunoSEQ multiplex PCR; TCRdb stores just in-frame clones and leaves some out. The data hold 150,000 to 200,000 clones, with roughly 77% observed a single time. This receptor was taken from a woman between 45 and 65 years old in good health and CMV-seronegative. J is TRBJ2-5 and V is TRBV21-1; the table gives TRBD2 as D, unverified against the DNA. TRBV21-1 is noted as a pseudogene. The material sequenced was PBMCs. The CDR3 protein is CASTGLETQYF. For the CDR3, the DNA is TGTGCCAGCACCGGTCTAGAGACCCAGTACTTC.